This T cell receptor (beta chain) was captured in a study of cytomegalovirus exposure and HLA in healthy donors. Study results and caveats: According to the study, roughly 180 TCR beta chains were cytomegalovirus-associated. According to an earlier analysis, most TCR beta V segments yielded productive rearrangements about 90% or about 30% of the time. Likely technical artifact: a cluster of highly shared sequence variants.

In the case of this clone: What it binds is unknown.

PCR primers comprised 60 Vbeta and 13 Jbeta primers. The protocol was immunoSEQ multiplex PCR, while the TCRdb copy is restricted to in-frame clones and leaves out a portion. Found here are some 200,000 clones, 70% to 85% of them singletons; the top ten hold 0.08% to 0.1%. Material for sequencing was PBMCs. The TCR originated in a boy younger than 10 in good health and CMV-seronegative.

The CDR3 DNA sequence: TGTGCCAGCAGCTTAGCAGGAGCGGGGGTCTACAATGAGCAGTTCTTC. This gives the protein CASSLAGAGVYNEQFF. This chain links TRBV7-2 with TRBJ2-1; 8 positions match TRBD2. Germline CDR1 SGHTA, CDR2 FQGNSA. This CDR3 contains 16 residues. After removal of 0 bases from V and 3 bases from J, the junction contained 4 bases not matched to a gene.